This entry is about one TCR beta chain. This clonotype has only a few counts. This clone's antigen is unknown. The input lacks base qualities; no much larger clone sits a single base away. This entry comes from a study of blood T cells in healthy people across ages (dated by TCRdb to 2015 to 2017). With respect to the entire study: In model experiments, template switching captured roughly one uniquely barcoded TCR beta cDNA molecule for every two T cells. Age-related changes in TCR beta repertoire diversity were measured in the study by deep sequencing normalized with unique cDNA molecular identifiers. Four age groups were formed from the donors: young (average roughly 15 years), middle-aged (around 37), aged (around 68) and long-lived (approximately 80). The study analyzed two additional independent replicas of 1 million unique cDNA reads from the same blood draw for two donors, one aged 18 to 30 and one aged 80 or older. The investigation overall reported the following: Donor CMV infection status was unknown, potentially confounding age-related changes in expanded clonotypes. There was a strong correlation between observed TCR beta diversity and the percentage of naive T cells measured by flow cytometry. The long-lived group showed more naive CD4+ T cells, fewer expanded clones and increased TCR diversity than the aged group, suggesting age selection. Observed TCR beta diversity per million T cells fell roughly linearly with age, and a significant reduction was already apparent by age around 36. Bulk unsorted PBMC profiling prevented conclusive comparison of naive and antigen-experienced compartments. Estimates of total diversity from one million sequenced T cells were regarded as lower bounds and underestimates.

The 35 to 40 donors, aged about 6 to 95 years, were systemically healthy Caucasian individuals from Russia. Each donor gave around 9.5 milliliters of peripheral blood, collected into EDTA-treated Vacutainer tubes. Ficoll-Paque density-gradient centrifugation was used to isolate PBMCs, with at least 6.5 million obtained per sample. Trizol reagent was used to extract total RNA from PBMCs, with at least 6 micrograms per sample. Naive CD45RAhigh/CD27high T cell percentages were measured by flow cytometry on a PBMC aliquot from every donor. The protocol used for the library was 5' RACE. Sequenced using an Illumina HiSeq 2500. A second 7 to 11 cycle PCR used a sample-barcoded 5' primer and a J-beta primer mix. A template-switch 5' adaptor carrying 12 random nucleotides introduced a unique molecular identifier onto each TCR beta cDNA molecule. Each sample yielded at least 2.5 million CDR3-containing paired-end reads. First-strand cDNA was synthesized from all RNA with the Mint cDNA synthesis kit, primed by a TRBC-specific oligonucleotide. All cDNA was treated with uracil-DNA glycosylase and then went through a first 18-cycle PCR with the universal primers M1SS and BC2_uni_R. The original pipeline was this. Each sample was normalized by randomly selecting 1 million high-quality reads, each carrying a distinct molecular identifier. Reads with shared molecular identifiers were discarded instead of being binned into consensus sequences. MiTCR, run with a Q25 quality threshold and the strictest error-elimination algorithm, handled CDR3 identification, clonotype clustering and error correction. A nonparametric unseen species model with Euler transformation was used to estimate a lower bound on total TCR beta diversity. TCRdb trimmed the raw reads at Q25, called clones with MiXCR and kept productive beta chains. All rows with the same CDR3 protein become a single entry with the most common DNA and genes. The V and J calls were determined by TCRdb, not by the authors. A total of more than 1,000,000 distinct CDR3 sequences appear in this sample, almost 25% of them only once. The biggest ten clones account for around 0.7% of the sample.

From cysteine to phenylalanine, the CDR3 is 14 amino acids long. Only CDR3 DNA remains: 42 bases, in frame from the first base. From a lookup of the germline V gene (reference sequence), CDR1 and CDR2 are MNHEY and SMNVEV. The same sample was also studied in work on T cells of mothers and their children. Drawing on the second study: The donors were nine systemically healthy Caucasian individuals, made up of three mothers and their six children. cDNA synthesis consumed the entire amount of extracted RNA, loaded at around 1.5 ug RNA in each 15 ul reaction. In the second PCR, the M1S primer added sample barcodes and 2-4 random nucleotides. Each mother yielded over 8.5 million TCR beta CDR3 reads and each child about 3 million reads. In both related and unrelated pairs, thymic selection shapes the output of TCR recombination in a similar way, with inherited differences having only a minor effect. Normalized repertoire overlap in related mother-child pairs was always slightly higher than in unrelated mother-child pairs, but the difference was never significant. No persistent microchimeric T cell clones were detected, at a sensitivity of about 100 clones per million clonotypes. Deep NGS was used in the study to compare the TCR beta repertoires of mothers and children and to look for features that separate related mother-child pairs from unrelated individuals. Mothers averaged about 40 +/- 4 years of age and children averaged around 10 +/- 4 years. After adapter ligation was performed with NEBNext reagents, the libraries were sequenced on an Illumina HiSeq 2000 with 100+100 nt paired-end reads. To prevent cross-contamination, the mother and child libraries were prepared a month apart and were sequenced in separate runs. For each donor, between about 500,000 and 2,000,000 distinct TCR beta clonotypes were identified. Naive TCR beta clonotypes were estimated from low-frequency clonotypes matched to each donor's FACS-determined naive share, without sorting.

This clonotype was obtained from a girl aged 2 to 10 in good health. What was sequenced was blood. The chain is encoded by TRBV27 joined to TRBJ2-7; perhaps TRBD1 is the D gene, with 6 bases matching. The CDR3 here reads CVLNTGTHSYEQYF. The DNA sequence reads TGTGTACTGAACACCGGGACACACTCCTACGAGCAGTACTTC.